This T cell receptor beta chain was retrieved from a study of T cell responses to AZD1222 COVID-19 vaccine. Study background: Combined were second doses at about 4 or about 12 weeks.

Findings and limits, study-wide: Seropositive at baseline were only a handful of AZD1222 recipients. Donors were largely white British and mainly female; clonal diversity was possibly underestimated.

Measured with immunoSEQ multiplex PCR; TCRdb has only the in-frame clones, and not every one. The sample consists of roughly 50,000 clones, nearly 90% of them appearing once. Turning to this clone: Antigen: not known.

This TCR was recovered from an adult in good health. Sample: peripheral blood, taken on day 0 of AZD1222 vaccination.

The CDR3 bases are TGTGCCAGCAGTTTCCGCTGGAGCACAGATACGCAGTATTTT. Protein sequence: CASSFRWSTDTQYF. V usage is TRBV6-5 and J usage is TRBJ2-3; the D is unclear. V was shortened by 4 bases and J by 0 bases, with 8 bases between the two germline ends. Germline V gene sequence: CDR1 MNHEY, CDR2 SVGAGI. CDR3 length: 14 amino acids.